Presented here are 28 T cell receptor beta chains from one specimen sequenced in a study of beta chain features in type 1 diabetes. The antigens for these receptors are not known. Study-wide results and caveats: Type 1 diabetes patients had moderately but significantly shorter TCRB CDR3s in all four CD4+ subsets.

TCRB transcripts that were expressed got sequenced, as all of the isolated RNA had been reverse transcribed. Using immunoSEQ multiplex PCR, the repertoire was profiled, and TCRdb retains in-frame clones only, with some absent. The sample has around 150,000 clones, 7.5% to 9.5% seen once. Sequenced sample: central memory CD4+ T cells from blood. The receptors derive from a woman younger than 35 with type 1 diabetes.

The chain has TRBV4-3 and TRBJ2-3; D is undetermined. This CDR3 contains 14 residues. V lost 3 bases to trimming and J lost 0 bases, with 7 bases between them. In germline, CDR1 is LGHNA, CDR2 YSLEER. In DNA form, the CDR3 reads TGCGCCAGCAGCCACCAGTCTAGCACAGATACGCAGTATTTT. Amino acid sequence: CASSHQSSTDTQYF.

The V call is TRBV30, the J call TRBJ1-1; no clear D. The CDR3 contains 10 residues. Germline V gene sequence: CDR1 GTSNPN, CDR2 SVGIG (reference sequence). V gave up 3 bases and J gave up 5 bases, with 4 bases separating them. CDR3 sequence: CAWRRTEAFF. The CDR3 bases are TGTGCCTGGAGGCGGACTGAAGCTTTCTTT.

This clone showed up just a few times. The chain uses TRBV7-9 and TRBJ2-5; TRBD2 matches 8 bases. The CDR3 loop spans 14 amino acids. Germline-derived CDR1 and CDR2 are SEHNR and FQNEAQ (reference sequence). V lost 8 bases, J lost 5 bases, and 10 bases stayed unmatched. The CDR3, as DNA: TGTGCCAGCGGCGGACCAGCGGGAGCGGAGACCCAGTACTTC. This sequence encodes CASGGPAGAETQYF.

This chain links TRBV27 with TRBJ2-7; D is perhaps TRBD2 (7 bases). V dropped 8 bases and J dropped 6 bases, with 14 bases sitting between them. This CDR3 spans 12 amino acids. CDR1 is MNHEY and CDR2 is SMNVEV in the germline V gene (reference sequence). The CDR3 reads CASGLRGGEQYF. CDR3 nucleotides: TGTGCCAGCGGCCTTAGGGGGGGCGAGCAGTACTTC.

The chain is built from TRBV2 and TRBJ2-3; D uncertain. With 6 bases removed from V and 2 bases from J, the gap between germline ends came to 6 bases. Per the germline V gene, CDR1 is SNHLY and CDR2 is FYNNEI. The CDR3 spans 12 residues. This CDR3 reads CASRENTDTQYF. CDR3 DNA sequence: TGTGCCAGCAGGGAGAACACAGATACGCAGTATTTT.

This clone was seen more than once but under ten times. The chain couples TRBV20-1 to TRBJ2-1; D perhaps matches TRBD2 (6 bases). Trimming shortened V by 0 bases and J by 11 bases, and 8 bases separated the two germline ends. From germline, CDR1 is DFQATT and CDR2 SNEGSKA (reference sequence). The CDR3 spans 11 residues. The CDR3: CSARDGTQQFF. The CDR3 DNA reads TGCAGTGCTAGAGACGGGACTCAGCAGTTCTTC.

The chain joins TRBV6-6 to TRBJ1-1, with D perhaps TRBD1 (6 bases). Trimming removed 2 bases at V and 6 bases at J, with 10 bases between. The CDR3 sequence is 13 residues long. Germline V gene lookup returns CDR1 MNHNY and CDR2 SVGAGI (reference sequence). In DNA, the CDR3 is TGTGCCAGCAGTTACCCCCGACAGGCTGAAGCTTTCTTT. It translates to CASSYPRQAEAFF.

This clone was seen a few times. The chain recombines TRBV30 with TRBJ1-1; possible D gene TRBD1, 6 bases. CDR1 and CDR2 from the germline V gene are GTSNPN and SVGIG (reference sequence). The ends were cut back, 2 bases at V and 11 bases at J, with 15 bases in the middle. The CDR3 sequence is 12 residues long. The CDR3: CAWSLGARKAFF. For the CDR3, the DNA is TGTGCCTGGAGTCTGGGGGCCAGAAAGGCTTTCTTT.

V is TRBV15 and J is TRBJ2-7; 7 bases agree with TRBD2. Germline V gives CDR1 LNHNV, CDR2 YYDKDF (reference sequence). CDR3 length equals 15 residues. Trimming cost V 1 base and J 0 bases; bases outside gene matches: 3. The CDR3 DNA reads as TGTGCCACCAGCAGAGGGGGGGGGAGCTCCTACGAGCAGTACTTC. The encoded protein is CATSRGGGSSYEQYF.

V and J are TRBV7-9 and TRBJ1-5; 7 nucleotides match TRBD1. The V gene end was trimmed by 4 bases and the J gene end by 7 bases; junction bases not matched to a gene: 4. CDR3 length equals 13 residues. In germline, CDR1 is SEHNR, CDR2 FQNEAQ (reference sequence). The CDR3 sequence: CASSSQQGQPQHF. CDR3 nucleotide sequence: TGTGCCAGCAGCTCCCAACAGGGGCAGCCCCAGCATTTT.

This clone occurred a few times. V gene TRBV28 combines with J gene TRBJ1-5, with TRBD1 matching over 8 bases. The trim removed 10 bases at V and 7 bases at J, leaving 6 bases unmatched. Germline lookup yields CDR1 MDHEN and CDR2 SYDVKM. The CDR3 loop spans 12 amino acids. The CDR3, as DNA: TGTGCCACCCGACAGGGGAGCCAGCCCCAGCATTTT. Translated, it gives CATRQGSQPQHF.

This clone turned up a few times. J is TRBJ1-4 and V is TRBV7-9; TRBD1 aligns across 7 bases. The CDR3 length is 15 residues. The ends lost 4 bases at V and 2 bases at J; junction bases unmatched: 4. Germline V gene data show CDR1 as SEHNR and CDR2 as FQNEAQ (reference sequence). This CDR3 is CASSSETGTNEKLFF. The DNA of the CDR3 is TGTGCCAGCAGCTCGGAGACAGGGACTAATGAAAAACTGTTTTTT.

The rearrangement joins TRBV7-9 to TRBJ1-2; perhaps TRBD1 as D (5 bases). Trimming removed 4 bases from V and 7 bases from J, with 16 bases in between. Germline lookup yields CDR1 SEHNR and CDR2 FQNEAQ (reference sequence). The CDR3 sequence is 14 residues long. The CDR3, as DNA: TGTGCCAGCAGCTCACGTTCGGGGGATGGTGGCTACACCTTC. Its translation is CASSSRSGDGGYTF.

The sample holds many counts of this clone. V and J are TRBV28 and TRBJ2-7; D might be TRBD1 (6 bases). Germline V gene lookup returns CDR1 MDHEN and CDR2 SYDVKM. V shed 7 bases and J shed 1 base, with 8 bases lying between them. The CDR3 length is 12 residues. The CDR3 here is CASKTGSYEQYF. The CDR3 DNA follows: TGTGCCAGCAAGACAGGATCCTACGAGCAGTACTTC.

The chain has TRBV29-1 and TRBJ1-1; D is unclear. Trimming pared 5 bases from V and 3 bases from J, leaving 4 bases between. Germline-derived CDR1 and CDR2 are SQVTM and ANQGSEA. There are 10 residues in the CDR3. CDR3 sequence reads: CSVLYTEAFF. The CDR3 nucleotides read TGCAGCGTTCTCTACACTGAAGCTTTCTTT.

This chain uses TRBV7-2 with TRBJ1-1; no definite D call. There are 13 residues in the CDR3. The V and J ends lost 3 bases and 5 bases respectively, with 10 bases between them. CDR1 is SGHTA, CDR2 FQGNSA, per germline. The CDR3 reads CASSLGRETEAFF. In DNA form, the CDR3 reads TGTGCCAGCAGCTTGGGCCGGGAAACTGAAGCTTTCTTT. The full variable domain, with the rest looked up from reference TRBV7-2 and TRBJ1-1, is GAGVSQSPSNKVTEKGKDVELRCDPISGHTALYWYRQSLGQGLEFLIYFQGNSAPDKSGLPSDRFSAERTGGSVSTLTIQRTQQEDSAVYLCASSLGRETEAFFGQGTRLTVV.

The rearrangement joins TRBV6-4 to TRBJ2-1, with 11 positions matching TRBD1. Germline V gene data show CDR1 as MRHNA and CDR2 as SNTAGT. Unmatched junction bases numbered 3, after V lost 0 bases and J lost 5 bases. This CDR3 has 16 amino acids. The CDR3 region has the DNA TGTGCCAGCAGTGACTCCGGGACAGGGGGACACAATGAGCAGTTCTTC. Translating it yields CASSDSGTGGHNEQFF.

This clone showed up just a few times. This chain joins TRBV28 and TRBJ1-5; D ambiguous. Germline V CDR1 and CDR2: MDHEN, SYDVKM. There are 15 residues in the CDR3. Trimming removed 3 bases at V and 0 bases at J, with 9 bases between. CDR3 nucleotide sequence: TGTGCCAGCAGTTTGGCAGGTTATAGCAATCAGCCCCAGCATTTT. It encodes CASSLAGYSNQPQHF.

In this sample, this clone turned up many times. The rearrangement uses TRBV28 and TRBJ2-6, with D possibly matching TRBD1 (6 bases). The CDR3 covers 15 residues. The germline gives CDR1 MDHEN, CDR2 SYDVKM. V lost 6 bases, J lost 0 bases, and 9 bases lay in between. The CDR3 sequence: CASRRQVSGANVLTF. The CDR3 coding sequence is TGTGCCAGCAGAAGACAGGTCTCTGGGGCCAACGTCCTGACTTTC.

The chain recombines TRBV27 with TRBJ2-7; a possible D gene is TRBD1 (6 bases). Per germline, CDR1 MNHEY and CDR2 SMNVEV (reference sequence). The CDR3 runs to 13 residues. Trimming stripped 10 bases from V and 3 bases from J, with 16 bases between. CDR3 in amino acids: CATQKDSLYEQYF. The CDR3 DNA is TGTGCCACCCAGAAGGACAGTCTCTACGAGCAGTACTTC.

The rearrangement uses TRBV9 and TRBJ2-5, with 7 positions matching TRBD2. This CDR3 is built from 17 residues. Germline values: CDR1 SGDLS, CDR2 YYNGEE. The V segment lost 4 bases and the J segment 2 bases; nucleotides outside the gene matches: 14. CDR3 bases: TGTGCCAGCAGCCCAGCAGGTTTGCTAGCGGCACAAGAGACCCAGTACTTC. Protein sequence: CASSPAGLLAAQETQYF.

The chain recombines TRBV7-2 with TRBJ2-1, with 7 bases lining up with TRBD1. The ends lost 5 bases at V and 5 bases at J; junction bases unmatched: 9. CDR1 and CDR2 (germline): SGHTA, FQGNSA. The CDR3 sequence is 15 residues long. CDR3 residues: CASSEWAGGNNEQFF. The CDR3 DNA follows: TGTGCCAGCAGCGAATGGGCAGGGGGTAACAATGAGCAGTTCTTC.

In its sample, this clone was seen a few times. The chain employs TRBV5-1 and TRBJ2-1; TRBD1 might be the D (6 bases). Germline-derived CDR1 and CDR2 are SGHRS and YFSETQ. This CDR3 spans 16 amino acids. The germline V and J ends were trimmed by 1 base and 1 base, with 12 bases remaining between them. The CDR3 sequence is CASSLLSGVSYNEQFF. The CDR3 nucleotides read TGCGCCAGCAGCTTGTTATCAGGGGTGTCCTACAATGAGCAGTTCTTC.

This chain uses TRBV5-1 with TRBJ2-3, with TRBD1 as a possible D gene (5 bases). Trimming shortened V by 0 bases and J by 4 bases, and 6 bases separated the two germline ends. The CDR3 covers 13 residues. CDR1 is SGHRS and CDR2 is YFSETQ in the germline V gene. Written as DNA, the CDR3 is TGCGCCAGCAGCTTGGAGGGGTCAGATACGCAGTATTTT. This codes for CASSLEGSDTQYF.

This rearrangement joins TRBV6-6 to TRBJ2-3, with TRBD2 matching 8 bases. The CDR3 runs 15 residues. V lost 2 bases, J lost 0 bases, and 1 base stayed unmatched. Per germline, CDR1 MNHNY and CDR2 SVGAGI (reference sequence). The CDR3 bases are TGTGCCAGCAGTTACGGACTAGCTAGCACAGATACGCAGTATTTT. Its translation is CASSYGLASTDTQYF.

This clone was observed a handful of times. Mismatch with germline at one junction end may stem from a read error. The V gene is TRBV4-3, the J gene TRBJ2-7, with D perhaps matching TRBD1 (5 bases). Germline V gives CDR1 LGHNA, CDR2 YSLEER. The CDR3 runs 12 residues. The CDR3, as DNA: TGCGCCAGCAGCCAGGACCGCAGGGAAGTGAACTTC. It codes for CASSQDRREVNF.

The CDR3 reads CARGFDEQFF. The DNA of the CDR3 is TGTGCTCGGGGTTTCGATGAGCAGTTCTTC. The chain links TRBV2 to TRBJ2-1, with D possibly TRBD2 on 5 matching bases. The CDR3 covers 10 residues. CDR1 and CDR2 from the germline V gene are SNHLY and FYNNEI.

The CDR3 loop reads CASGTGLTTDTQYF. CDR3 sequence (DNA): TGTGCCAGCGGCACGGGACTCACCACAGATACGCAGTATTTT. V usage is TRBV6-6 and J usage is TRBJ2-3; a possible D gene is TRBD2 (6 bases). The CDR3 runs 14 residues. Germline loops: CDR1 MNHNY, CDR2 SVGAGI (reference sequence). Trimming took 8 bases from V and 2 from J, leaving 14 bases between them.